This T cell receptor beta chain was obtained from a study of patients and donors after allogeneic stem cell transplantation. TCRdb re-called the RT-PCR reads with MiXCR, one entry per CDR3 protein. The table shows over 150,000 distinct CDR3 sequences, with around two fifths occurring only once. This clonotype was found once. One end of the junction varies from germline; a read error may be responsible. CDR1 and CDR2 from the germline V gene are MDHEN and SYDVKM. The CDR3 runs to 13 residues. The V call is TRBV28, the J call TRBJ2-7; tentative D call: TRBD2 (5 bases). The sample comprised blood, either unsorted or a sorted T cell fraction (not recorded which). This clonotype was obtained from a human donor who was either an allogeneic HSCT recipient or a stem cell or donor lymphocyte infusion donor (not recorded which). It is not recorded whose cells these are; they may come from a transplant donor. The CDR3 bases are TGTGCCAGCAGCCTCGTTAGGCGGGTCCCCTGGGACTTC. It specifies CASSLVRRVPWDF.